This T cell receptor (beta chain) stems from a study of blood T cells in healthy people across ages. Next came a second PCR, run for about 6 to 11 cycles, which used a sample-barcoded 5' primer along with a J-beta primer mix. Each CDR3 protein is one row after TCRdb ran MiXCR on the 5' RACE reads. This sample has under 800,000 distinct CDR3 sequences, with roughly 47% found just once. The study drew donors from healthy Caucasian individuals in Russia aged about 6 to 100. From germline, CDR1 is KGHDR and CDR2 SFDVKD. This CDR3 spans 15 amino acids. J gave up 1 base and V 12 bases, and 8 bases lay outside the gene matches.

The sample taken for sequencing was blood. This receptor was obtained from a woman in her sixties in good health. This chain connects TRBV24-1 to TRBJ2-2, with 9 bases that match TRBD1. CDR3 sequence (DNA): TGTGCCTCCGCTACAGGGGGCTTGAACACCGGGGAGCTGTTTTTT. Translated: CASATGGLNTGELFF.